Given below is one T cell receptor beta chain in context. Those who participated ranged in age from about 18 to 89 years and resided in around 22 US areas. This sample was included in a study of blood T cell repertoires in COVID-19. For the study at large: Sources were T cells, B-cell-depleted T cells, or PBMCs; the material itself was cDNA or gDNA.

In the study's own analysis: Amplifying reference gene primers gave estimates of nucleated cell counts. Sequencing used immunoSEQ multiplex PCR; TCRdb keeps in-frame clones, though not all of them. V, J and clone size derive from that table, while D and trimming were established from the DNA sequence. The data show around 400,000 clones, 88% seen once. V gave up 0 bases and J gave up 7 bases; unmatched junction bases: 4. The CDR3 runs 14 residues. Germline lookup yields CDR1 SGHKS and CDR2 YYEKEE (reference sequence). The clonotype was recovered from a woman under 30 who had been exposed to COVID-19. The chain uses TRBV5-5 and TRBJ1-2, with 9 bases aligning to TRBD1. The source material was PBMCs or T cells enriched from blood (not recorded which). CDR3 protein: CASSLDRGLGGYTF. CDR3 sequence (DNA): TGTGCCAGCAGCTTGGACAGGGGGCTGGGTGGCTACACCTTC.